This TCR beta chain was sequenced during a study of blood T cell repertoires in COVID-19. Background on the study: PBMCs, B-cell-depleted T cells, or T cells were the source of the cDNA or gDNA that made up the material.

Produced via immunoSEQ multiplex PCR; TCRdb's table is partial and in-frame only. This table holds about 180,000 clones, roughly 90% found once. The sample consisted of peripheral blood. This TCR was recovered from a man aged 50 to 60 with acute or convalescent COVID-19.

CDR3 sequence: CASSFPTSGGEQYF. The CDR3 bases are TGTGCCAGCAGCTTCCCGACTAGCGGGGGGGAGCAGTACTTC. The chain joins TRBV7-2 to TRBJ2-7; 13 bases agree with TRBD2. The CDR3 has 14 amino acids. J lost 7 bases, V lost 3 bases, and 3 bases had no gene match. Looked up from germline, CDR1 is SGHTA and CDR2 is FQGNSA.